These 31 T cell receptor beta chains originate from one sample sequenced in a study of OX40 agonist ivuxolimab in advanced cancers. Sequencing used immunoSEQ multiplex PCR; TCRdb keeps in-frame clones, though not all of them. Among about 30,000 clones listed, 86% were seen once. The material was CD4+ or CD8+ T cells sorted from blood, obtained in a trial of the OX40 agonist ivuxolimab. The receptors were sampled from an adult with an advanced solid tumor such as melanoma, head and neck, liver or kidney cancer.

This chain joins TRBV29-1 and TRBJ2-3, with D perhaps being TRBD1 or TRBD2 (5 bases each). Trimming pared 0 bases from V and 1 base from J, leaving 11 bases between. This CDR3 comprises 15 residues. CDR1 is SQVTM and CDR2 is ANQGSEA in the germline V gene. CDR3 in DNA: TGCAGCGTTGAAGAGTCAGGGAGACGCACAGATACGCAGTATTTT. Amino acids: CSVEESGRRTDTQYF.

The table lists this clone with a count of one. The chain uses TRBV7-9 and TRBJ2-7, with D tentatively TRBD1 (5 bases). The CDR3 covers 13 residues. The V end lost 1 base, the J end lost 6 bases, and 10 bases lay between the germline ends. CDR1 SEHNR and CDR2 FQNEAQ come from the germline V gene (reference sequence). The DNA for the CDR3 is TGTGCCAGCAGCTTAGAGGGGCCCGTCGAGCAGTACTTC. It specifies CASSLEGPVEQYF.

The rearrangement uses TRBV28 and TRBJ1-5; D gene ambiguous. The CDR3 is 15 residues long. V lost 1 base to trimming and J lost 1 base, with 8 bases between them. In germline, CDR1 is MDHEN, CDR2 SYDVKM. CDR3 sequence (DNA): TGTGCCAGCAGTTTATCGGACCGAAGCAATCAGCCCCAGCATTTT. Encoded protein: CASSLSDRSNQPQHF.

The chain recombines TRBV6-1 with TRBJ2-7; 9 nucleotides line up with TRBD2. V trimming: 1 base; J trimming: 3 bases; junction bases outside the gene matches: 7. This CDR3 is built from 16 residues. Germline V gene data show CDR1 as MNHNS and CDR2 as SASEGT. The CDR3 protein is CASSEGSSGIGYEQYF. CDR3 nucleotide sequence: TGTGCCAGCAGTGAAGGATCTAGCGGGATAGGCTACGAGCAGTACTTC.

V and J are TRBV5-4 and TRBJ2-7, with D possibly being TRBD1 or TRBD2 (6 bases each). The CDR3 is 11 residues long. Germline lookup yields CDR1 SGHNT and CDR2 YYREEE (reference sequence). CDR3 sequence reads: CPRQGRYEQYF. The CDR3 DNA follows: TGTCCCCGGCAGGGGAGGTACGAGCAGTACTTC. Full variable domain (rest looked up from reference TRBV5-4 and TRBJ2-7): ETGVTQSPTHLIKTRGQQVTLRCSSQSGHNTVSWYQQALGQGPQFIFQYYREEENGRGNFPPRFSGLQFPNYSSELNVNALELDDSALYLCPRQGRYEQYFGPGTRLTVT.

This chain connects TRBV29-1 to TRBJ2-7; 9 positions agree with TRBD1. V was clipped by 1 base and J by 3 bases; unmatched bases: 10. This CDR3 has 16 residues. Germline V gives CDR1 SQVTM, CDR2 ANQGSEA. CDR3 sequence: CSVEAPGTGPIYEQYF. In nucleotides, the CDR3 is TGCAGCGTTGAAGCACCCGGGACAGGGCCTATCTACGAGCAGTACTTC.

As DNA, the CDR3 is TGTGCCAGCAGCTTGGTCGCGACAGGGAGCGAGCAGTACTTC. Amino acid sequence: CASSLVATGSEQYF. J is TRBJ2-5 and V is TRBV5-4, with 7 nucleotides matching TRBD1. The J call is uncertain, as TRBJ2-7 better fits the DNA end. The germline V gene has CDR1 SGHNT and CDR2 YYREEE (reference sequence). The CDR3 extends over 14 amino acids.

The chain couples TRBV7-8 to TRBJ2-5; 12 nucleotides align to TRBD2. V shed 1 base and J 2 bases; nucleotides not matched to a gene: 8. Germline V lookup: CDR1 SGHVS, CDR2 FQNEAQ. The CDR3 has 18 residues. The CDR3 region is CASSLGSLAGGRQETQYF. The CDR3 DNA is TGTGCCAGCAGCTTAGGCTCGCTAGCGGGAGGGCGACAAGAGACCCAGTACTTC.

The chain uses TRBV5-1 and TRBJ1-2; TRBD1 agrees at 8 bases. V gave up 4 bases and J gave up 8 bases; unmatched junction bases: 7. The CDR3 loop spans 13 amino acids. The V gene's germline CDR1 is SGHRS and CDR2 YFSETQ. The chain's CDR3 is CASSQDRANGYTF. CDR3 bases: TGCGCCAGCAGCCAGGACAGGGCTAACGGCTACACCTTC.

The chain is built from TRBV29-1 and TRBJ2-7; D gene ambiguous. CDR1 and CDR2 from the germline V gene are SQVTM and ANQGSEA. V was clipped by 7 bases and J by 3 bases, with 10 bases between them. The CDR3 is made up of 11 amino acids. CDR3 region: CSAGVGYEQYF. CDR3 in DNA: TGCAGCGCTGGGGTTGGCTACGAGCAGTACTTC.

A few counts support this clone. J is TRBJ2-3 and V is TRBV6-4, with D tentatively TRBD2 (6 bases). This CDR3 spans 15 amino acids. V was pared by 3 bases and J by 0 bases, with 10 bases between. Germline loops: CDR1 MRHNA, CDR2 SNTAGT. This chain's CDR3 is CASSEGSGSTDTQYF. CDR3 sequence (DNA): TGTGCCAGCAGTGAGGGTAGCGGAAGCACAGATACGCAGTATTTT.

The chain is built from TRBV5-6 and TRBJ2-1, with a possible D match to TRBD1 (5 bases). V lost 0 bases, J lost 13 bases, and 11 bases lay in between. Germline CDR1 is SGHDT and CDR2 is YYEEEE. The CDR3 is 12 amino acids. The CDR3 DNA follows: TGTGCCAGCAGCTTGGGACAGCCTCTTCAGTTCTTC. It is translated as CASSLGQPLQFF.

This clone was detected once. This chain uses TRBV23-1 with TRBJ2-3, with 9 bases aligning to TRBD1. TRBV23-1 is an ORF; its function is uncertain. The CDR3 sequence is 21 residues long. V was clipped by 0 bases and J by 2 bases; unmatched bases: 18. The CDR3 spells CASSQSPGTGTPTDHTDTQYF. The CDR3 DNA follows: TGCGCCAGCAGTCAATCGCCCGGGACAGGGACGCCTACGGACCACACAGATACGCAGTATTTT.

The chain recombines TRBV10-2 with TRBJ1-5; D is unresolved. The CDR3 is made up of 14 amino acids. Germline values: CDR1 WSHSY, CDR2 SAAADI. V shed 1 base and J shed 8 bases, with 12 bases lying between them. The CDR3 nucleotides read TGCGCCAGCAGTGAGTATCAGGCTCTAGAGCCCCAGCATTTT. This codes for CASSEYQALEPQHF.

The V call is TRBV5-5, the J call TRBJ1-2, with 8 bases identical to TRBD1. The CDR3 runs to 14 residues. Germline V gene data show CDR1 as SGHKS and CDR2 as YYEKEE (reference sequence). Germline trimming cut 4 bases from V and 7 bases from J; bases unmatched to any gene: 9. CDR3 in DNA: TGTGCCAGCAGCCCCGGGGCAGGGGGCATTGGCTACACCTTC. Protein: CASSPGAGGIGYTF.

The genes are TRBV7-6 and TRBJ2-1; D is uncertain. Trimming removed 0 bases from V and 7 bases from J, with 7 bases in between. From germline, CDR1 is SGHVS and CDR2 FNYEAQ. The CDR3 is 13 residues long. The CDR3 protein is CASSLAEENEQFF. The DNA for the CDR3 is TGTGCCAGCAGCTTAGCCGAGGAAAATGAGCAGTTCTTC.

The V gene is TRBV6-4, the J gene TRBJ2-2, with D possibly TRBD1 on 6 matching bases. The CDR3 runs to 15 residues. Trimming took 2 bases from V and 1 from J, leaving 8 bases between them. Germline CDR1 is MRHNA and CDR2 is SNTAGT. CDR3 DNA sequence: TGTGCCAGCAGTGACCAACAGGGGAACACCGGGGAGCTGTTTTTT. It is translated as CASSDQQGNTGELFF.

The J gene is TRBJ1-2, the V gene TRBV6-5; 7 positions agree with TRBD1. V dropped 0 bases and J dropped 8; count of bases not matched to a gene: 12. CDR1 and CDR2 (germline): MNHEY, SVGAGI. The length of the CDR3 is 16 residues. CDR3 amino acids: CASSYSPLGGNVGYTF. For the CDR3, the DNA is TGTGCCAGCAGTTACTCTCCATTAGGGGGCAATGTCGGCTACACCTTC.

The V and J genes are TRBV5-1 and TRBJ2-5, with D possibly being TRBD1 or TRBD2 (6 bases each). CDR3 length equals 14 residues. The germline V gene has CDR1 SGHRS and CDR2 YFSETQ. Trimming took off 4 bases at V and 3 bases at J, with 13 bases between the two ends. DNA for the CDR3: TGCGCCAGCAGCCTGGGGGGCAGCAAAGAGACCCAGTACTTC. Its translation is CASSLGGSKETQYF.

V gene TRBV30 combines with J gene TRBJ2-7; TRBD1 might be the D (6 bases). The CDR3 covers 15 residues. The ends were cut back, 1 base at V and 6 bases at J, with 19 bases in the middle. Germline lookup yields CDR1 GTSNPN and CDR2 SVGIG (reference sequence). The chain's CDR3 is CAWSELQGWRSEQYF. The CDR3 DNA reads as TGTGCCTGGAGTGAACTACAGGGATGGAGATCCGAGCAGTACTTC.

V and J are TRBV11-1 and TRBJ2-3, with 12 bases that match TRBD2. This CDR3 is 15 amino acids long. V dropped 4 bases and J dropped 3; count of bases not matched to a gene: 2. Per the germline V gene, CDR1 is SGHAT and CDR2 is FQDESV (reference sequence). The CDR3 region has the DNA TGTGCCAGCAGCTACGGACTAGCGGGAACAGATACGCAGTATTTT. Amino acids: CASSYGLAGTDTQYF. The variable domain in full, with the rest retrieved from reference TRBV11-1 and TRBJ2-3, is EAEVAQSPRYKITEKSQAVAFWCDPISGHATLYWYRQILGQGPELLVQFQDESVVDDSQLPKDRFSAERLKGVDSTLKIQPAELGDSAMYLCASSYGLAGTDTQYFGPGTRLTVL.

J is TRBJ2-5 and V is TRBV5-1, with D perhaps given as TRBD1 or TRBD2 (5 bases each). Germline V gene data show CDR1 as SGHRS and CDR2 as YFSETQ. The CDR3 runs to 14 residues. Trimming left V 0 bases short and J 6 bases short, with 12 bases between. CDR3 protein: CASSLGGFGKTQYF. The DNA for the CDR3 is TGCGCCAGCAGCTTGGGGGGGTTTGGGAAGACCCAGTACTTC.

The J gene is TRBJ2-1, the V gene TRBV6-5; 12 positions agree with TRBD2. Germline loops: CDR1 MNHEY, CDR2 SVGAGI. This CDR3 contains 16 residues. V was pared by 4 bases and J by 7 bases, with 8 bases of the junction left unmatched. The CDR3 sequence: CASSFLTSGRWNEQFF. CDR3 nucleotide sequence: TGTGCCAGCAGTTTCCTGACTAGCGGGAGATGGAATGAGCAGTTCTTC.

This clone was observed once. This chain connects TRBV27 to TRBJ2-1; TRBD1 aligns across 7 bases. Germline V lookup: CDR1 MNHEY, CDR2 SMNVEV (reference sequence). V trimming: 2 bases; J trimming: 1 base; junction bases outside the gene matches: 2. The CDR3 extends over 15 amino acids. CDR3 DNA sequence: TGTGCCAGCAGTTTAAGGGGGCAGTCCTACAATGAGCAGTTCTTC. It is translated as CASSLRGQSYNEQFF.

This clone is categorized as medium-sized. The chain joins TRBV11-2 to TRBJ1-2, with D possibly matching TRBD1 (5 bases). Germline V gene data show CDR1 as SGHAT and CDR2 as FQNNGV. The V and J ends lost 0 bases and 7 bases respectively, with 18 bases between them. The CDR3 length is 16 residues. The CDR3 is CASSLDRGRGLIGYTF. Here the CDR3 DNA reads TGTGCCAGCAGCTTAGATCGCGGAAGGGGACTGATTGGCTACACCTTC.

This clone is medium-sized. This chain joins TRBV19 and TRBJ1-1, with D possibly being TRBD1 (5 bases). The CDR3 extends over 15 amino acids. V lost 1 base, J lost 6 bases, and 15 bases lay in between. The germline V gene has CDR1 LNHDA and CDR2 SQIVND (reference sequence). The CDR3 loop is CASSIAVQGGAEAFF. Written as DNA, the CDR3 is TGTGCCAGTAGTATAGCAGTGCAGGGAGGAGCTGAAGCTTTCTTT.

This chain uses TRBV28 with TRBJ2-7; D not certain. Trimming took off 5 bases at V and 1 base at J, with 6 bases between the two ends. The CDR3 extends over 12 amino acids. Germline loops: CDR1 MDHEN, CDR2 SYDVKM. The CDR3, as DNA: TGTGCCAGCAGTCCCGGGTCCTACGAGCAGTACTTC. Translation gives CASSPGSYEQYF.

The chain couples TRBV2 to TRBJ2-7, with 7 nucleotides matching TRBD2. J lost 0 bases, V lost 5 bases, and 4 bases had no gene match. The germline V gene encodes CDR1 SNHLY and CDR2 FYNNEI. This CDR3 comprises 14 residues. The CDR3 region is CASSSGLDSYEQYF. In DNA form, the CDR3 reads TGTGCCAGCAGTTCCGGACTAGACTCCTACGAGCAGTACTTC.

The J gene is TRBJ2-5, the V gene TRBV5-1; weak D call: TRBD2 (5 bases). V shed 0 bases and J shed 5 bases, with 14 bases lying between them. CDR1 is SGHRS and CDR2 is YFSETQ in the germline V gene. CDR3 length equals 15 residues. For the CDR3, the DNA is TGCGCCAGCAGCTTGGCAGCTCCCCGAGGGGAGACCCAGTACTTC. Amino acid sequence: CASSLAAPRGETQYF.

The chain links TRBV15 to TRBJ2-7; 7 positions match TRBD2. The CDR3 covers 15 residues. With V trimmed by 3 bases and J by 6 bases, 11 bases remained unmatched. The germline V gene encodes CDR1 LNHNV and CDR2 YYDKDF (reference sequence). CDR3 bases: TGTGCCACCAGCAGCTACCCGACTAGCTGGGTCGAGCAGTACTTC. Amino acids: CATSSYPTSWVEQYF.

This chain uses TRBV6-5 with TRBJ2-7; perhaps TRBD2 as D (6 bases). Germline CDR1 reads MNHEY; CDR2 reads SVGAGI. This CDR3 region has 12 residues. V dropped 5 bases and J dropped 7 bases, with 12 bases sitting between them. The CDR3 coding sequence is TGTGCCAGCAGTCCACCGGCGGGGGAGCAGTACTTC. Its protein is CASSPPAGEQYF.